This T cell receptor (beta chain) was captured by sequencing in a study of CD8+CD57+ T cells in acquired aplastic anemia. About the research overall: Quantities of DNA derived from sorted CD4+ and CD8+ cells averaged roughly 3 ug.

The study's findings and limits: Patients and controls shared about 27 CD8+ CDR3 sequences.

To note about this clonotype: Its target is not known.

The study profiled TCR beta VDJ and CDR3 using genomic DNA as template. One entry per CDR3 protein results from TCRdb running MiXCR on the reads. The sample has under 200,000 distinct CDR3 sequences; about 50% are singletons. By flow cytometry, patients selected for sequencing had shown an expansion of CD8+CD57+ cells. Among the patients, all had severe acquired aplastic anemia. Patients had not yet gotten any therapy when their blood was taken for sampling. Between the trimmed V and J ends, which lost 4 bases and 2 bases, there was a span of 16 bases. This CDR3 comprises 16 residues. In germline, CDR1 is LNHDA, CDR2 SQIVND (reference sequence).

The chain recombines TRBV19 with TRBJ2-3, with a possible D match to TRBD1 (5 bases). The receptor's source is a human donor with aplastic anemia. What was sequenced was sorted CD4+, CD8+, or CD8+CD57+ T cells (not recorded which) from PBMCs. The CDR3 protein is CASSSPGKRPTDTQYF. CDR3 bases: TGTGCCAGTAGTAGTCCAGGGAAACGACCCACAGATACGCAGTATTTT. Drawing the rest from reference TRBV19 and TRBJ2-3, the complete variable domain is DGGITQSPKYLFRKEGQNVTLSCEQNLNHDAMYWYRQDPGQGLRLIYYSQIVNDFQKGDIAEGYSVSREKKESFPLTVTSAQKNPTAFYLCASSSPGKRPTDTQYFGPGTRLTVL.